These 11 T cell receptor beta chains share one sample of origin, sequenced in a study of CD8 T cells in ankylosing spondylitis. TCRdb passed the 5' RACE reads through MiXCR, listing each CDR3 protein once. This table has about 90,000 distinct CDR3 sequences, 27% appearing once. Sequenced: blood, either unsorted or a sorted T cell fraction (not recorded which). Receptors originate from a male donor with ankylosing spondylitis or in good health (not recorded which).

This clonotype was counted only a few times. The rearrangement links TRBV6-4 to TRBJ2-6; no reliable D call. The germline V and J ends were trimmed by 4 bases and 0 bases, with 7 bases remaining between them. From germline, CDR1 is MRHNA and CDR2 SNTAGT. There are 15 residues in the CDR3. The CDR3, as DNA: TGTGCCAGCAGTGTTGAATCCTCTGGGGCCAACGTCCTGACTTTC. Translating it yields CASSVESSGANVLTF.

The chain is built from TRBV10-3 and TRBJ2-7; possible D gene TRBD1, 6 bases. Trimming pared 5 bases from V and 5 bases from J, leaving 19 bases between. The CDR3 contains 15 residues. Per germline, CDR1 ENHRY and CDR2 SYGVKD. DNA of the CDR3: TGTGCCATCAGTAGAGCCGGGACAAGGGGCAACGAGCAGTACTTC. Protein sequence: CAISRAGTRGNEQYF.

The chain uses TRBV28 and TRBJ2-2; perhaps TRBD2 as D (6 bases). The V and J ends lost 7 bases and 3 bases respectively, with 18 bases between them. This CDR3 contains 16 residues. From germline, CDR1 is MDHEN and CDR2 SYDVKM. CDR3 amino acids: CASTKGRGFYTGELFF. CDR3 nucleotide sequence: TGTGCCAGCACCAAAGGCCGGGGGTTTTACACCGGGGAGCTGTTTTTT.

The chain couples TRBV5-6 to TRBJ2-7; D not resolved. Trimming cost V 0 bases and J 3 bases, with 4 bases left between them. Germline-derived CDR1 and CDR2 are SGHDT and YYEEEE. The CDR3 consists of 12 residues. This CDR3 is CASSLVNYEQYV. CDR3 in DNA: TGTGCCAGCAGCTTGGTCAACTACGAGCAGTACGTC.

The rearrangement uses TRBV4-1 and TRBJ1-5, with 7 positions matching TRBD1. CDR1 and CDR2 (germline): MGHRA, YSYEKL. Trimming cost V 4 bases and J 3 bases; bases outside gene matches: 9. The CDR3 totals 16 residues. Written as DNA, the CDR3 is TGCGCCAGCAGCCCTTACGACAGGGCTTACAATCAGCCCCAGCATTTT. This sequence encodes CASSPYDRAYNQPQHF.

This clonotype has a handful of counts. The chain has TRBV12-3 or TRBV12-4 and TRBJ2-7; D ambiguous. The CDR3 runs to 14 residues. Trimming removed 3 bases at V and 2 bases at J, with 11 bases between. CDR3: CASSFLLVAYEQYF. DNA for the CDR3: TGTGCCAGCAGTTTTCTCCTAGTAGCCTACGAGCAGTACTTC.

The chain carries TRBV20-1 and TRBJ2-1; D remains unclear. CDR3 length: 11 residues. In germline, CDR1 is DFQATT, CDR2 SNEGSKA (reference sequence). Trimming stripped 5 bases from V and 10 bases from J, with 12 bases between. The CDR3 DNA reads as TGCAGTGCTTCGCAGCGAACCGAGCAGTTCTTC. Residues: CSASQRTEQFF.

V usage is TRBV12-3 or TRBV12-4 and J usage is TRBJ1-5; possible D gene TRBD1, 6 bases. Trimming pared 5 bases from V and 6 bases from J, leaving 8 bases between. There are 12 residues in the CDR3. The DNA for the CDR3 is TGTGCCAGCAGTGCAGGGGCTCAGCCCCAGCATTTT. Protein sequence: CASSAGAQPQHF.

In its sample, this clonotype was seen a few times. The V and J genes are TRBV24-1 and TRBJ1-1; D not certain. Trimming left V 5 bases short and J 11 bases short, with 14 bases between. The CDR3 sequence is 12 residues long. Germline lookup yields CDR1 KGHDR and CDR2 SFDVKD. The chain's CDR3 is CATSAPIGGAFF. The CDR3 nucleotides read TGTGCCACCAGTGCCCCCATAGGAGGTGCTTTCTTT.

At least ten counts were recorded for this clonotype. CDR3 nucleotide sequence: TGCGCCAGCAGCTTGGAACGGAATAGCAATCAGCCCCAGCATTTT. Translated: CASSLERNSNQPQHF. V gene TRBV5-1 combines with J gene TRBJ1-5; D remains ambiguous. The V and J ends lost 0 bases and 0 bases respectively, with 7 bases between them. CDR1 is SGHRS, CDR2 YFSETQ, per germline. The CDR3 is made up of 15 amino acids.

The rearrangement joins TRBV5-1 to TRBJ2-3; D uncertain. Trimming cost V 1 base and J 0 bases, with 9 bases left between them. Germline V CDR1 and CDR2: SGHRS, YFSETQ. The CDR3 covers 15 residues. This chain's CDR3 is CASSLQAASTDTQYF. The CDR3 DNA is TGCGCCAGCAGCTTGCAAGCTGCTAGCACAGATACGCAGTATTTT.